The 21 T cell receptor beta chains presented below share a single source sample, sequenced in a study of cytomegalovirus exposure and HLA in healthy donors. The repertoire was sequenced with immunoSEQ multiplex PCR; TCRdb's copy has only in-frame clones and lacks some. The sample gives 200,000 or so clones, about 80% of which show up once; approximately 7% is in the top ten. Source material: PBMCs. Every receptor here comes from a man aged 18 to 30 in good health and CMV-seropositive.

The genes are TRBV9 and TRBJ2-7, with a tentative D call TRBD1 (6 bases). Germline loops: CDR1 SGDLS, CDR2 YYNGEE. The CDR3 sequence is 15 residues long. V shed 0 bases and J shed 6 bases, with 16 bases lying between them. CDR3 bases: TGTGCCAGCAGCGTAGGTCCCACAGGGCAGGGCGAGCAGTACTTC. This gives the protein CASSVGPTGQGEQYF. Looking up the rest from reference TRBV9 and TRBJ2-7 gives the full variable domain: DSGVTQTPKHLITATGQRVTLRCSPRSGDLSVYWYQQSLDQGLQFLIQYYNGEERAKGNILERFSAQQFPDLHSELNLSSLELGDSALYFCASSVGPTGQGEQYFGPGTRLTVT.

This clone was counted a single time. In DNA, the CDR3 is TGTGCCAGCAGTGACGGGACAAGGGCCCTCTATGGCTACACCTTC. Amino acids: CASSDGTRALYGYTF. V gene TRBV6-4 combines with J gene TRBJ1-2; a possible D gene is TRBD1 (6 bases). Between the trimmed V and J ends, which lost 2 bases and 4 bases, there was a span of 14 bases. Germline V gene data show CDR1 as MRHNA and CDR2 as SNTAGT. The CDR3 consists of 15 residues.

This clone was seen a single time. V and J are TRBV7-3 and TRBJ2-5; unclear D gene. The germline gives CDR1 SGHTA, CDR2 FQGTGA. This CDR3 comprises 13 residues. V was pared by 4 bases and J by 0 bases, with 6 bases between. CDR3 sequence (DNA): TGTGCCAGCAGCTCCTCTCACCAAGAGACCCAGTACTTC. Its protein is CASSSSHQETQYF.

The V gene is TRBV15, the J gene TRBJ2-7, with 9 bases identical to TRBD1. This CDR3 region has 17 residues. Unmatched junction bases numbered 7, after V lost 0 bases and J lost 1 base. Germline V CDR1 and CDR2: LNHNV, YYDKDF (reference sequence). In DNA, the CDR3 is TGTGCCACCAGCAGAGATCTTTTGGACAGGGGTTCCTACGAGCAGTACTTC. This gives the protein CATSRDLLDRGSYEQYF.

This sequence joins TRBV11-2 and TRBJ1-2, with D unresolved. Germline V lookup: CDR1 SGHAT, CDR2 FQNNGV. V was trimmed by 5 bases and J by 5 bases, leaving 15 bases between them. The CDR3 has 14 residues. CDR3 amino acids: CASSPGSAIYGYTF. In DNA, the CDR3 is TGTGCCAGCAGCCCCGGGTCTGCAATTTATGGCTACACCTTC.

The V gene is TRBV2, the J gene TRBJ2-5; D possibly corresponds to TRBD2 (5 bases). V lost 1 base and J 2 bases, leaving 11 bases between the germline ends. The CDR3 loop spans 15 amino acids. Per germline, CDR1 SNHLY and CDR2 FYNNEI. The CDR3 loop reads CASSEDNGIQETQYF. The CDR3 DNA reads as TGTGCCAGCAGTGAAGATAACGGGATACAAGAGACCCAGTACTTC.

This clone was seen a handful of times. CDR3 coding DNA: TGTGCCAGTAGTACCCTCTTTGAGGGACAGAATCAGCCCCAGCATTTT. It encodes CASSTLFEGQNQPQHF. The V and J genes are TRBV19 and TRBJ1-5, with 7 bases fitting TRBD1. Trimming took 4 bases from V and 4 from J; bases not matched to a gene: 10. Looked up from germline, CDR1 is LNHDA and CDR2 is SQIVND (reference sequence). CDR3 length: 16 amino acids.

This clone was counted once. This sequence joins TRBV9 and TRBJ2-3; TRBD2 matches 8 bases. V shed 4 bases, J shed 2 bases, and the junction held 6 bases outside the gene matches. The CDR3 runs to 15 residues. Germline loops: CDR1 SGDLS, CDR2 YYNGEE. The CDR3 region has the DNA TGTGCCAGCAGCCCCTACGGGAGGGCCACAGATACGCAGTATTTT. Residues: CASSPYGRATDTQYF.

The chain employs TRBV28 and TRBJ2-5, with 7 nucleotides matching TRBD2. The V gene's germline CDR1 is MDHEN and CDR2 SYDVKM. After removal of 8 bases from V and 5 bases from J, the junction contained 11 bases not matched to a gene. The CDR3 sequence is 14 residues long. The DNA of the CDR3 is TGTGCCAGCCTTATGACGGGGGGTGTGGAGACCCAGTACTTC. It is translated as CASLMTGGVETQYF.

This clone turned up a few times. The chain joins TRBV6-4 to TRBJ2-2, with D maybe TRBD1 (6 bases). V lost 6 bases, J lost 7 bases, and 12 bases lay in between. Germline loops: CDR1 MRHNA, CDR2 SNTAGT. The CDR3 extends over 13 amino acids. The CDR3 nucleotides read TGTGCCAGCAGCGGACAGTTGGGCGGGGAGCTGTTTTTT. Encoded protein: CASSGQLGGELFF.

J is TRBJ2-7 and V is TRBV5-5; TRBD2 aligns across 14 bases. This CDR3 has 18 residues. After removal of 0 bases from V and 6 bases from J, the junction contained 11 bases not matched to a gene. CDR1 and CDR2 from the germline V gene are SGHKS and YYEKEE (reference sequence). The CDR3 here is CASSLGLAGGPGAVEQYF. In DNA, the CDR3 is TGTGCCAGCAGCTTGGGACTAGCGGGAGGGCCTGGGGCGGTCGAGCAGTACTTC. Full variable domain (remainder filled in from reference TRBV5-5 and TRBJ2-7): DAGVTQSPTHLIKTRGQQVTLRCSPISGHKSVSWYQQVLGQGPQFIFQYYEKEERGRGNFPDRFSARQFPNYSSELNVNALLLGDSALYLCASSLGLAGGPGAVEQYFGPGTRLTVT.

This chain links TRBV19 with TRBJ1-2; D call uncertain. The CDR3 is 14 amino acids. Trimming took off 3 bases at V and 0 bases at J, with 8 bases between the two ends. Germline values: CDR1 LNHDA, CDR2 SQIVND (reference sequence). For the CDR3, the DNA is TGTGCCAGTAGTATGCACAAGACTAACTATGGCTACACCTTC. It yields the protein CASSMHKTNYGYTF.

The chain combines TRBV6-5 with TRBJ1-2, with D possibly TRBD1 on 5 matching bases. CDR3 length: 14 residues. Looked up from germline, CDR1 is MNHEY and CDR2 is SVGAGI. V lost 4 bases, J lost 4 bases, and 13 bases lay in between. CDR3 DNA sequence: TGTGCCAGCAGTTCCACCAGGGCGTTCTATGGCTACACCTTC. The encoded protein is CASSSTRAFYGYTF.

This rearrangement joins TRBV7-9 to TRBJ2-1; 9 nucleotides line up with TRBD1. After removal of 5 bases from V and 12 bases from J, the junction contained 2 bases not matched to a gene. The germline CDR1 and CDR2 sequences are SEHNR and FQNEAQ (reference sequence). This CDR3 is built from 11 residues. CDR3 nucleotides: TGTGCCAGCAGCCTGGACAGGGGGCAGTTCTTC. It encodes CASSLDRGQFF.

This clone was counted a few times. The V call is TRBV10-3, the J call TRBJ2-1; 11 nucleotides agree with TRBD2. The CDR3 runs to 14 residues. Looked up from germline, CDR1 is ENHRY and CDR2 is SYGVKD. V shed 7 bases, J shed 8 bases, and the junction held 7 bases outside the gene matches. CDR3 in amino acids: CAINLAGGRDEQFF. As DNA, the CDR3 is TGTGCCATCAACCTAGCGGGAGGAAGGGATGAGCAGTTCTTC.

This chain links TRBV6-5 with TRBJ2-7, with a possible D match to TRBD1 (6 bases). The CDR3 runs to 15 residues. Trimming took off 4 bases at V and 0 bases at J, with 13 bases between the two ends. Germline loops: CDR1 MNHEY, CDR2 SVGAGI. The CDR3 coding sequence is TGTGCCAGCAGTTCCCGGGACACGAGCTCCTACGAGCAGTACTTC. This codes for CASSSRDTSSYEQYF.

V and J are TRBV28 and TRBJ1-1; D not resolved. Trimming removed 6 bases from V and 6 bases from J, with 11 bases in between. The CDR3 runs 12 residues. Germline values: CDR1 MDHEN, CDR2 SYDVKM. CDR3 amino acids: CASSLPLSEAFF. Written as DNA, the CDR3 is TGTGCCAGCAGCCTTCCGCTATCTGAAGCTTTCTTT. The variable domain in full, completed from reference TRBV28 and TRBJ1-1, reads DVKVTQSSRYLVKRTGEKVFLECVQDMDHENMFWYRQDPGLGLRLIYFSYDVKMKEKGDIPEGYSVSREKKERFSLILESASTNQTSMYLCASSLPLSEAFFGQGTRLTVV.

CDR3 in DNA: TGTGCCAGCACCCGGAGGCTAGCGGAGCCCTCCTACAATGAGCAGTTCTTC. Translation gives CASTRRLAEPSYNEQFF. The chain recombines TRBV13 with TRBJ2-1, with 7 bases identical to TRBD2. V lost 7 bases, J lost 0 bases, and 12 bases stayed unmatched. CDR1 is PRHDT, CDR2 FYEKMQ, per germline (reference sequence). The length of the CDR3 is 17 residues. The full variable domain, completed using reference TRBV13 and TRBJ2-1, is AAGVIQSPRHLIKEKRETATLKCYPIPRHDTVYWYQQGPGQDPQFLISFYEKMQSDKGSIPDRFSAQQFSDYHSELNMSSLELGDSALYFCASTRRLAEPSYNEQFFGPGTRLTVL.

The chain joins TRBV7-3 to TRBJ2-7, with TRBD1 matching 11 bases. Trimming removed 5 bases from V and 3 bases from J; junction bases left unmatched: 3. The CDR3 spans 14 residues. Germline lookup yields CDR1 SGHTA and CDR2 FQGTGA. CDR3 nucleotides: TGTGCCAGCAGCCCGGGGACAGGGGGCTACGAGCAGTACTTC. Encoded protein: CASSPGTGGYEQYF.

The chain carries TRBV2 and TRBJ1-5; a possible D gene is TRBD1 (5 bases). Trimming removed 6 bases from V and 5 bases from J, with 17 bases in between. The CDR3 runs to 15 residues. The germline V gene has CDR1 SNHLY and CDR2 FYNNEI. CDR3 protein: CASRGVGRDHQPQHF. CDR3 DNA: TGTGCCAGCAGGGGGGTTGGGAGGGACCATCAGCCCCAGCATTTT.

The V call is TRBV19, the J call TRBJ1-1; 10 nucleotides align to TRBD1. The CDR3 contains 14 residues. V shed 3 bases, J shed 5 bases, and the junction held 3 bases outside the gene matches. Germline CDR1 reads LNHDA; CDR2 reads SQIVND (reference sequence). CDR3 sequence (DNA): TGTGCCAGTAGTATTGGACAGGGGGATACTGAAGCTTTCTTT. The encoded protein is CASSIGQGDTEAFF.